What follows are 9 T cell receptor beta chains derived from one specimen sequenced in a study of regulatory T cells in long-lasting Graves disease. The TCR beta library used iRepertoire HTBI primers with Arm-PCR amplification of CDR3. One entry per CDR3 protein, called by TCRdb with MiXCR from the multiplex PCR reads. The sample has about 470,000 distinct CDR3 sequences, 20% to 25% seen once. Specified time point: persistent/refractory GD, antithyroid drugs over 5 years with positive TRAb. Following extraction of RNA from PBMCs, that RNA was used to make the TCR library. The material sequenced was peripheral blood mononuclear cells (PBMCs), taken when the disease was refractory, from a patient treated with antithyroid drugs. These receptors all stem from a female donor with Graves disease.

The chain uses TRBV28 and TRBJ1-5; no reliable D call. Germline CDR1 is MDHEN and CDR2 is SYDVKM. The CDR3 is made up of 14 amino acids. V was pared by 3 bases and J by 9 bases, with 15 bases between. CDR3 region: CASSFRGGRGPQHF. In nucleotides, the CDR3 is TGTGCCAGCAGTTTTCGGGGTGGGCGGGGGCCCCAGCATTTT.

V and J are TRBV3-1 and TRBJ2-5; possible D gene TRBD2, 6 bases. V was cut by 4 bases and J by 5 bases, with 23 bases left in between. This CDR3 comprises 17 residues. Looked up from germline, CDR1 is LGHDT and CDR2 is YNNKEL (reference sequence). DNA for the CDR3: TGTGCCAGCAGCCCCACCGAAGACTGGAGGGGTTTTGAGACCCAGTACTTC. This codes for CASSPTEDWRGFETQYF.

J is TRBJ1-2 and V is TRBV7-9; the match to TRBD1 covers 7 bases. V trimming: 3 bases; J trimming: 3 bases; junction bases outside the gene matches: 16. The germline gives CDR1 SEHNR, CDR2 FQNEAQ (reference sequence). The CDR3 totals 18 residues. The CDR3 sequence is CASSFGPSIRQGDYGYTF. The CDR3 bases are TGTGCCAGCAGCTTTGGCCCCTCAATTCGACAGGGCGACTATGGCTACACCTTC. The entire variable domain, with the rest obtained from reference TRBV7-9 and TRBJ1-2, is as follows: DTGVSQNPRHKITKRGQNVTFRCDPISEHNRLYWYRQTLGQGPEFLTYFQNEAQLEKSRLLSDRFSAERPKGSFSTLEIQRTEQGDSAMYLCASSFGPSIRQGDYGYTFGSGTRLTVV.

The chain carries TRBV9 and TRBJ2-2; D uncertain. V was clipped by 4 bases and J by 1 base, with 8 bases between them. Germline V lookup: CDR1 SGDLS, CDR2 YYNGEE. The CDR3 runs 14 residues. CDR3 sequence (DNA): TGTGCCAGCAGCATACTGGGGAACACCGGGGAGCTGTTTTTT. It encodes CASSILGNTGELFF. Drawing the rest from reference TRBV9 and TRBJ2-2, the complete variable domain is DSGVTQTPKHLITATGQRVTLRCSPRSGDLSVYWYQQSLDQGLQFLIQYYNGEERAKGNILERFSAQQFPDLHSELNLSSLELGDSALYFCASSILGNTGELFFGEGSRLTVL.

This clonotype was recorded at least ten times. The chain combines TRBV28 with TRBJ2-2; D is possibly TRBD2 (5 bases). This CDR3 has 15 residues. The V end lost 3 bases, the J end lost 0 bases, and 8 bases lay between the germline ends. In germline, CDR1 is MDHEN, CDR2 SYDVKM. The CDR3 nucleotides are TGTGCCAGCAGTTTGACTACCTCGAACACCGGGGAGCTGTTTTTT. Translating it yields CASSLTTSNTGELFF.

This clonotype appeared a few times. The chain is built from TRBV12-3 or TRBV12-4 and TRBJ2-3; D gene uncertain. The V gene lost 6 bases and the J gene lost 3 bases, with 10 bases spanning the gap. The CDR3 contains 13 residues. Here the CDR3 reads CASSPILTDTQYF. CDR3 nucleotide sequence: TGTGCCAGCAGCCCCATTTTAACAGATACGCAGTATTTT.

The chain joins TRBV5-1 to TRBJ2-1; D remains ambiguous. The V end lost 2 bases, the J end lost 16 bases, and 22 bases lay between the germline ends. The CDR3 runs 14 residues. Germline values: CDR1 SGHRS, CDR2 YFSETQ. The CDR3 protein is CASSLEAQWVVGFF. CDR3 nucleotides: TGCGCCAGCAGCTTAGAGGCACAGTGGGTCGTCGGCTTCTTC.

The chain recombines TRBV7-8 with TRBJ1-5; D gene ambiguous. V shed 3 bases and J shed 6 bases, with 15 bases lying between them. CDR3 length: 15 residues. CDR1 and CDR2 (germline): SGHVS, FQNEAQ. CDR3 nucleotides: TGTGCCAGCAGCTTCGACTCGGGCCCCGCTCAGCCCCAGCATTTT. It encodes CASSFDSGPAQPQHF.

This clonotype occurred many times. The rearrangement uses TRBV28 and TRBJ1-5; D is ambiguous. The CDR3 length is 15 residues. The germline V gene has CDR1 MDHEN and CDR2 SYDVKM. Trimming pared 3 bases from V and 4 bases from J, leaving 13 bases between. Written as DNA, the CDR3 is TGTGCCAGCAGTTTTCGCTTTCGAATTAATCAGCCCCAGCATTTT. It encodes CASSFRFRINQPQHF.